These 24 T cell receptor beta chains were sequenced from one sample in a study of blood T cell repertoires in COVID-19. Sequencing used immunoSEQ multiplex PCR; TCRdb keeps in-frame clones, though not all of them. This sample has nearly 400,000 clones; roughly 89% occur once, and the top ten carry approximately 1.5%. Sequenced: PBMCs or T cells enriched from blood (not recorded which). The receptors were gathered from a young woman who had recovered from COVID-19.

V is TRBV5-1 and J is TRBJ2-7, with D hard to call. V lost 0 bases and J lost 5, with 18 bases in between. This CDR3 comprises 16 residues. The germline V gene encodes CDR1 SGHRS and CDR2 YFSETQ. CDR3 DNA: TGCGCCAGCAGCTTGGACGGCGGCAGCCACCCGGACGAGCAGTACTTC. Translation gives CASSLDGGSHPDEQYF.

This CDR3 is CASTLTGTDYNEQFF. Here the CDR3 DNA reads TGTGCCAGCACCCTGACCGGGACAGACTACAATGAGCAGTTCTTC. V usage is TRBV28 and J usage is TRBJ2-1, with 7 nucleotides matching TRBD1. V lost 7 bases to trimming and J lost 3 bases; unmatched junction nucleotides: 9. Germline CDR1 reads MDHEN; CDR2 reads SYDVKM. CDR3 length equals 15 residues.

The gene calls are TRBV6-2 or TRBV6-3 and TRBJ2-1; 7 bases fit TRBD1. V lost 5 bases, J lost 8 bases, and 15 bases stayed unmatched. The CDR3 extends over 16 amino acids. Germline V gives CDR1 MNHEY, CDR2 SVGEGT. This chain's CDR3 is CASSDRKDRLGDEQFF. DNA for the CDR3: TGTGCCAGCAGTGATCGAAAGGACAGGCTGGGAGATGAGCAGTTCTTC.

The genes are TRBV6-5 and TRBJ1-1; D may be TRBD1 (6 bases). This CDR3 contains 14 residues. V lost 4 bases and J 11 bases, leaving 20 bases between the germline ends. Germline V gene data show CDR1 as MNHEY and CDR2 as SVGAGI. CDR3 residues: CASSSPRVSGAAFF. The CDR3 DNA follows: TGTGCCAGCAGTTCCCCGCGGGTGTCAGGGGCCGCTTTCTTT.

The gene calls are TRBV5-4 and TRBJ2-5; TRBD2 is a possible D gene (5 bases). Germline CDR1 is SGHNT and CDR2 is YYREEE (reference sequence). The CDR3 has 13 residues. Trimming shortened V by 4 bases and J by 1 base, and 8 bases separated the two germline ends. This chain's CDR3 is CASSPRAQETQYF. The CDR3 coding sequence is TGTGCCAGCAGCCCGCGGGCCCAAGAGACCCAGTACTTC.

This chain joins TRBV30 and TRBJ1-3; maybe TRBD1 (5 bases). Trimming left V 5 bases short and J 4 bases short, with 18 bases between. This CDR3 region has 15 residues. Germline V gene data show CDR1 as GTSNPN and CDR2 as SVGIG (reference sequence). The CDR3 here is CAWVPGEGVGNTIYF. The CDR3 bases are TGTGCCTGGGTCCCGGGGGAGGGTGTAGGAAACACCATATATTTT. Full variable domain (outside the CDR3, taken from reference TRBV30 and TRBJ1-3): SQTIHQWPATLVQPVGSPLSLECTVEGTSNPNLYWYRQAAGRGLQLLFYSVGIGQISSEVPQNLSASRPQDRQFILSSKKLLLSDSGFYLCAWVPGEGVGNTIYFGEGSWLTVV.

The chain joins TRBV2 to TRBJ1-2; a weak D match, TRBD1 (5 bases). CDR1 SNHLY and CDR2 FYNNEI come from the germline V gene. This CDR3 contains 14 residues. Trimming cost V 6 bases and J 5 bases, with 16 bases left between them. CDR3 sequence (DNA): TGTGCCAGCAGAGGGGCGAGGAATCCTTATGGCTACACCTTC. Encoded protein: CASRGARNPYGYTF.

Here the CDR3 reads CASRDRVDTEAFF. CDR3 DNA: TGTGCCTCCAGGGACAGGGTAGACACTGAAGCTTTCTTT. The chain employs TRBV30 and TRBJ1-1, with 9 bases lining up with TRBD1. After removal of 7 bases from V and 3 bases from J, the junction contained 6 bases not matched to a gene. Germline V CDR1 and CDR2: GTSNPN, SVGIG (reference sequence). The CDR3 is made up of 13 amino acids.

V gene TRBV4-1 combines with J gene TRBJ1-5; a weak D match, TRBD1 (5 bases). Trimming left V 3 bases short and J 0 bases short, with 12 bases between. Germline CDR1 is MGHRA and CDR2 is YSYEKL. The CDR3 has 16 residues. The chain's CDR3 is CASSHRLTDSNQPQHF. The CDR3 nucleotides read TGCGCCAGCAGCCACAGACTGACAGATAGCAATCAGCCCCAGCATTTT.

This chain uses TRBV14 with TRBJ2-7, with TRBD1 matching over 11 bases. V trimming: 3 bases; J trimming: 3 bases; junction bases outside the gene matches: 1. CDR1 is SGHDN, CDR2 FVKESK, per germline. CDR3 size: 14 residues. This CDR3 reads CASSQGTGGYEQYF. The CDR3 DNA is TGTGCCAGCAGCCAGGGGACAGGGGGCTACGAGCAGTACTTC.

CDR3 DNA sequence: TGTGCCAGCAGCTTGGGACTAGCTGGATCCGAGCAGTACTTC. Protein: CASSLGLAGSEQYF. The V call is TRBV5-6, the J call TRBJ2-7; 7 bases match TRBD2. This CDR3 region has 14 residues. Germline loops: CDR1 SGHDT, CDR2 YYEEEE. V was pared by 0 bases and J by 6 bases, with 6 bases of the junction left unmatched. Based on the CDR3 plus reference TRBV5-6 and TRBJ2-7, the full variable domain is DAGVTQSPTHLIKTRGQQVTLRCSPKSGHDTVSWYQQALGQGPQFIFQYYEEEERQRGNFPDRFSGHQFPNYSSELNVNALLLGDSALYLCASSLGLAGSEQYFGPGTRLTVT.

CDR3: CASSLSSSGSRYTDTQYF. The CDR3 DNA follows: TGTGCCAGCAGCTTGTCGTCTAGCGGGAGCAGGTACACAGATACGCAGTATTTT. The rearrangement joins TRBV7-2 to TRBJ2-3; 10 bases are a match to TRBD2. The CDR3 runs to 18 residues. Germline V gene lookup returns CDR1 SGHTA and CDR2 FQGNSA. V dropped 3 bases and J dropped 2; count of bases not matched to a gene: 11.

The CDR3 region has the DNA TGCGCCAGCAGCTTGGTTGTAGGGGTACATAATGAAAAACTGTTTTTT. It codes for CASSLVVGVHNEKLFF. This chain joins TRBV5-1 and TRBJ1-4, with D possibly being TRBD1 (5 bases). The ends were cut back, 0 bases at V and 4 bases at J, with 13 bases in the middle. This CDR3 has 16 residues. CDR1 and CDR2 (germline): SGHRS, YFSETQ.

This clone was detected once. J is TRBJ1-1 and V is TRBV7-8; the match to TRBD1 covers 8 bases. Trimming took 5 bases from V and 0 from J; bases not matched to a gene: 5. The CDR3 is 15 amino acids. CDR1 and CDR2 (germline): SGHVS, FQNEAQ. CDR3 DNA sequence: TGTGCCAGCAGCACCAGGGGGCGGGTGAACACTGAAGCTTTCTTT. The encoded protein is CASSTRGRVNTEAFF.

J is TRBJ1-2 and V is TRBV27; 9 positions match TRBD1. The CDR3 covers 15 residues. CDR1 and CDR2 from the germline V gene are MNHEY and SMNVEV (reference sequence). Unmatched junction bases numbered 7, after V lost 2 bases and J lost 6 bases. CDR3 protein: CASSLAPGQGNGYTF. CDR3 nucleotides: TGTGCCAGCAGTTTAGCGCCGGGACAGGGCAATGGCTACACCTTC.

This rearrangement joins TRBV18 to TRBJ2-7; D is unclear. Trimming shortened V by 2 bases and J by 0 bases, and 8 bases separated the two germline ends. Germline CDR1 is KGHSH and CDR2 is LQKENI. The CDR3 has 14 amino acids. CDR3 coding DNA: TGTGCCAGCTCACCAGTTTCTAGCTCCTACGAGCAGTACTTC. Its protein product is CASSPVSSSYEQYF.

This sequence joins TRBV28 and TRBJ2-3, with 10 nucleotides matching TRBD2. The CDR3 spans 18 residues. Germline V gene lookup returns CDR1 MDHEN and CDR2 SYDVKM. V dropped 4 bases and J dropped 3; count of bases not matched to a gene: 13. The CDR3 loop is CASSSPSGRRPRTDTQYF. In DNA form, the CDR3 reads TGTGCCAGCAGTTCCCCTAGCGGGAGAAGACCAAGGACAGATACGCAGTATTTT. Complete variable domain (other parts from reference TRBV28 and TRBJ2-3): DVKVTQSSRYLVKRTGEKVFLECVQDMDHENMFWYRQDPGLGLRLIYFSYDVKMKEKGDIPEGYSVSREKKERFSLILESASTNQTSMYLCASSSPSGRRPRTDTQYFGPGTRLTVL.

This chain connects TRBV27 to TRBJ2-3, with TRBD2 matching over 10 bases. CDR3 length: 15 amino acids. Germline V gene data show CDR1 as MNHEY and CDR2 as SMNVEV (reference sequence). The V gene end was trimmed by 7 bases and the J gene end by 3 bases; junction bases not matched to a gene: 7. CDR3 nucleotides: TGTGCCAGCACATCGACAGCGGGAGGGACAGATACGCAGTATTTT. The encoded protein is CASTSTAGGTDTQYF.

The chain uses TRBV6-5 and TRBJ1-6, with TRBD1 identical over 8 bases. The CDR3 contains 14 residues. The germline CDR1 and CDR2 sequences are MNHEY and SVGAGI. Unmatched junction bases numbered 5, after V lost 6 bases and J lost 7 bases. This CDR3 is CASRSGQGNSPLHF. CDR3 DNA: TGTGCCAGCAGATCCGGACAGGGAAATTCACCCCTCCACTTT.

V and J are TRBV4-3 and TRBJ1-1; the D is unclear. Per the germline V gene, CDR1 is LGHNA and CDR2 is YSLEER. Trimming pared 1 base from V and 5 bases from J, leaving 11 bases between. The CDR3 is 14 amino acids. CDR3 region: CASSQVPGGTEAFF. CDR3 coding DNA: TGCGCCAGCAGCCAAGTCCCGGGTGGGACTGAAGCTTTCTTT.

This chain joins TRBV4-3 and TRBJ2-2; D unclear. The CDR3 has 13 residues. The V gene's germline CDR1 is LGHNA and CDR2 YSLEER. V gave up 0 bases and J gave up 5 bases, with 4 bases separating them. CDR3 coding DNA: TGCGCCAGCAGCCAAGATCGTACCGGGGAGCTGTTTTTT. Protein product: CASSQDRTGELFF.

The rearrangement links TRBV7-2 to TRBJ1-2; 8 nucleotides line up with TRBD1. Germline CDR1 and CDR2: SGHTA and FQGNSA. Germline trimming cut 3 bases from V and 2 bases from J; bases unmatched to any gene: 5. The CDR3 has 15 residues. CDR3 loop: CASSFDRGNNYGYTF. CDR3 DNA sequence: TGTGCCAGCAGCTTCGACAGGGGAAACAACTATGGCTACACCTTC.

The chain joins TRBV9 to TRBJ2-2; 9 nucleotides align to TRBD2. Per germline, CDR1 SGDLS and CDR2 YYNGEE. CDR3 length: 15 residues. Trimming cost V 3 bases and J 6 bases; bases outside gene matches: 6. CDR3 bases: TGTGCCAGCAGCGGAGGTAGCGGGAGCGCCGGGGAGCTGTTTTTT. Translated, it gives CASSGGSGSAGELFF.

The genes are TRBV4-2 and TRBJ2-5, with D tentatively TRBD2 (5 bases). The V end was cut by 3 bases, the J end by 5 bases, with 22 bases between. The CDR3 length is 17 residues. Per germline, CDR1 LGHNA and CDR2 YNFKEQ. In DNA, the CDR3 is TGTGCCAGCAGCCACACCGGAGGACCCCTCTTGTCGGAGACCCAGTACTTC. This sequence encodes CASSHTGGPLLSETQYF.